The 32 T cell receptor beta chains reported below all come from one sample, sequenced in a study of shared clonotypes between healthy human individuals. TCRdb's copy holds only in-frame clones and misses some; the assay was immunoSEQ multiplex PCR. Of approximately 1,500,000 clones in the sample, 95% to 97% were seen once. Sequencing was carried out using naive CD4+ T cells sorted from blood. Regarding subset: CD45RA+ positively selected. Every receptor here comes from a man younger than 40 in good health.

The V and J genes are TRBV5-6 and TRBJ2-3; the match to TRBD2 covers 10 bases. The junction had 2 bases not matched to a gene; V was cut back by 2 bases and J by 5 bases. Per the germline V gene, CDR1 is SGHDT and CDR2 is YYEEEE. The CDR3 contains 14 residues. As DNA, the CDR3 is TGTGCCAGCAGCTTAAGGACTAGCGGAGATACGCAGTATTTT. Translated: CASSLRTSGDTQYF.

The V gene is TRBV28, the J gene TRBJ2-7, with 7 bases aligning to TRBD2. After removal of 10 bases from V and 3 bases from J, the junction contained 9 bases not matched to a gene. The germline CDR1 and CDR2 sequences are MDHEN and SYDVKM. This CDR3 has 13 amino acids. CDR3 sequence reads: CATSEGRDYEQYF. CDR3 DNA: TGTGCCACCTCAGAGGGGAGGGACTACGAGCAGTACTTC.

The chain has TRBV28 and TRBJ2-7; perhaps TRBD1 as D (6 bases). Trimming took off 3 bases at V and 0 bases at J, with 9 bases between the two ends. This CDR3 has 14 residues. Germline V gene sequence: CDR1 MDHEN, CDR2 SYDVKM. The CDR3 is CASSFEGDSYEQYF. The DNA of the CDR3 is TGTGCCAGCAGTTTTGAGGGGGACTCCTACGAGCAGTACTTC. The variable domain in full, completed from reference TRBV28 and TRBJ2-7, reads DVKVTQSSRYLVKRTGEKVFLECVQDMDHENMFWYRQDPGLGLRLIYFSYDVKMKEKGDIPEGYSVSREKKERFSLILESASTNQTSMYLCASSFEGDSYEQYFGPGTRLTVT.

CDR3 residues: CASSFPGTSATDTQYF. In nucleotides, the CDR3 is TGTGCCAGCAGTTTCCCCGGGACTAGCGCCACAGATACGCAGTATTTT. This chain links TRBV27 with TRBJ2-3; 10 bases are shared with TRBD2. In germline, CDR1 is MNHEY, CDR2 SMNVEV (reference sequence). The V and J ends lost 3 bases and 2 bases, in that order; junction bases with no gene match: 5. This CDR3 contains 16 residues.

The chain employs TRBV5-5 and TRBJ2-1; TRBD1 might be the D (6 bases). Germline values: CDR1 SGHKS, CDR2 YYEKEE (reference sequence). Trimming removed 1 base from V and 4 bases from J, with 9 bases in between. CDR3 length: 14 amino acids. The CDR3 protein is CASSLRDIYNEQFF. The CDR3 DNA reads as TGTGCCAGCAGCTTGAGGGACATTTACAATGAGCAGTTCTTC.

This chain links TRBV4-1 with TRBJ2-7; 8 bases match TRBD2. The CDR3 runs 17 residues. Losses at the gene ends were 4 bases for V and 7 bases for J; bases not matched to a gene: 18. CDR1 is MGHRA, CDR2 YSYEKL, per germline. CDR3 loop: CASSLNERERGVEEQYF. The CDR3 region has the DNA TGCGCCAGCAGCCTCAACGAGCGGGAGAGGGGTGTGGAAGAGCAGTACTTC.

The chain is built from TRBV6-5 and TRBJ2-7; no clear D. The germline V gene encodes CDR1 MNHEY and CDR2 SVGAGI. This CDR3 is built from 14 residues. Trimming left V 7 bases short and J 0 bases short, with 13 bases between. Written as DNA, the CDR3 is TGTGCCAGCACCAAGAGCACCTACTCCTACGAGCAGTACTTC. This gives the protein CASTKSTYSYEQYF.

This chain joins TRBV7-2 and TRBJ2-7, with D tentatively TRBD1 (5 bases). The CDR3 has 16 amino acids. V was clipped by 0 bases and J by 1 base, with 13 bases between them. Germline V gives CDR1 SGHTA, CDR2 FQGNSA. In DNA form, the CDR3 reads TGTGCCAGCAGCTTAGCTCTGGGGCTACTATCCTACGAGCAGTACTTC. Protein sequence: CASSLALGLLSYEQYF.

Written as DNA, the CDR3 is TGCGCCAGCAGTGCAGACAGCCAAAACACCGGGGAGCTGTTTTTT. Translated, it gives CASSADSQNTGELFF. The chain is built from TRBV5-1 and TRBJ2-2, with D perhaps TRBD1 (5 bases). This CDR3 is built from 15 residues. V lost 5 bases, J lost 2 bases, and 13 bases lay in between. CDR1 and CDR2 from the germline V gene are SGHRS and YFSETQ. The full variable domain, completed using reference TRBV5-1 and TRBJ2-2, is KAGVTQTPRYLIKTRGQQVTLSCSPISGHRSVSWYQQTPGQGLQFLFEYFSETQRNKGNFPGRFSGRQFSNSRSEMNVSTLELGDSALYLCASSADSQNTGELFFGEGSRLTVL.

The CDR3 is CASSLGVEQYF. The CDR3 nucleotides are TGTGCCAGCAGCTTAGGAGTAGAGCAGTACTTC. The chain is built from TRBV11-2 and TRBJ2-7; no definite D call. Trimming left V 1 base short and J 7 bases short, with 5 bases between. The CDR3 has 11 residues. The V gene's germline CDR1 is SGHAT and CDR2 FQNNGV. Looking up the rest from reference TRBV11-2 and TRBJ2-7 gives the full variable domain: EAGVAQSPRYKIIEKRQSVAFWCNPISGHATLYWYQQILGQGPKLLIQFQNNGVVDDSQLPKDRFSAERLKGVDSTLKIQPAKLEDSAVYLCASSLGVEQYFGPGTRLTVT.

The rearrangement joins TRBV28 to TRBJ1-4; 9 bases map to TRBD1. The germline V gene has CDR1 MDHEN and CDR2 SYDVKM. CDR3 size: 17 residues. The V and J ends lost 6 bases and 7 bases, in that order; junction bases with no gene match: 15. The CDR3: CASRSGQGNRVFEKLFF. CDR3 DNA sequence: TGTGCCAGCAGATCGGGACAGGGTAATCGAGTATTTGAAAAACTGTTTTTT.

V usage is TRBV19 and J usage is TRBJ2-7; D is perhaps TRBD1 (5 bases). The ends were cut back, 6 bases at V and 6 bases at J, with 12 bases in the middle. This CDR3 is built from 12 residues. From germline, CDR1 is LNHDA and CDR2 SQIVND (reference sequence). The CDR3 here is CASSHQGSEQYF. The CDR3 DNA sequence: TGTGCCAGTAGCCATCAGGGTAGCGAGCAGTACTTC.

In its sample, this clone was seen a few times. This chain links TRBV18 with TRBJ2-7, with 10 bases identical to TRBD1. Germline V CDR1 and CDR2: KGHSH, LQKENI. V was clipped by 6 bases and J by 0 bases; unmatched bases: 5. The CDR3 has 15 amino acids. The CDR3 bases are TGTGCCAGCTCCGCGACAGGGGGCGGCTCCTACGAGCAGTACTTC. The encoded protein is CASSATGGGSYEQYF.

CDR3 nucleotide sequence: TGTGCCAGCAGCGTTGAGTCCGGGACGGGCACAGATACGCAGTATTTT. Its protein is CASSVESGTGTDTQYF. The chain is built from TRBV5-4 and TRBJ2-3; D is possibly TRBD1 or TRBD2 (5 bases each). The length of the CDR3 is 16 residues. CDR1 is SGHNT and CDR2 is YYREEE in the germline V gene (reference sequence). The ends were cut back, 4 bases at V and 1 base at J, with 16 bases in the middle.

The rearrangement uses TRBV9 and TRBJ2-3; possibly TRBD2 for D (7 bases). The CDR3 is made up of 19 amino acids. Germline-derived CDR1 and CDR2 are SGDLS and YYNGEE. V gave up 7 bases and J gave up 2 bases, with 29 bases separating them. The CDR3 region is CASAVGRLGLGGLTDTQYF. The CDR3 nucleotides read TGTGCCAGCGCCGTTGGGAGGTTAGGACTAGGGGGACTCACAGATACGCAGTATTTT.

In regard to this clone: In the same sample, other DNA sequences code for this CDR3. In DNA, the CDR3 is TGTGCCAGCTCACCGGCCGGCTACGAGCAGTACTTC. It is translated as CASSPAGYEQYF. The V gene is TRBV18, the J gene TRBJ2-7; D remains ambiguous. V dropped 3 bases and J dropped 3 bases, with 6 bases sitting between them. This CDR3 contains 12 residues. Per germline, CDR1 KGHSH and CDR2 LQKENI.

This clone is a singleton in its sample. The V gene is TRBV18, the J gene TRBJ2-7; a possible D gene is TRBD1 (5 bases). CDR1 is KGHSH and CDR2 is LQKENI in the germline V gene. The CDR3 is 17 residues long. V lost 4 bases and J lost 5, with 24 bases in between. The CDR3 DNA sequence: TGTGCCAGCTCACACCAAACGCTCCCAGGGCCAAAGGACGAGCAGTACTTC. Its translation: CASSHQTLPGPKDEQYF.

The chain employs TRBV5-5 and TRBJ1-1; D might be TRBD1 (6 bases). Trimming removed 4 bases from V and 5 bases from J, with 18 bases in between. The CDR3 length is 15 residues. CDR1 and CDR2 from the germline V gene are SGHKS and YYEKEE (reference sequence). DNA for the CDR3: TGTGCCAGCAGCCCCATTCAAGGGGGTGGTACTGAAGCTTTCTTT. Protein: CASSPIQGGGTEAFF.

J is TRBJ1-5 and V is TRBV7-8; no reliable D call. CDR1 is SGHVS and CDR2 is FQNEAQ in the germline V gene. The CDR3 covers 17 residues. V was shortened by 0 bases and J by 3 bases, with 15 bases between the two germline ends. The CDR3 loop is CASSLAPRVVNNQPQHF. In DNA, the CDR3 is TGTGCCAGCAGCTTAGCACCAAGGGTTGTGAACAATCAGCCCCAGCATTTT.

The rearrangement links TRBV11-1 to TRBJ2-7; tentatively, D is TRBD1 (5 bases). V was cut by 4 bases and J by 2 bases, with 12 bases left in between. Per the germline V gene, CDR1 is SGHAT and CDR2 is FQDESV (reference sequence). This CDR3 comprises 14 residues. The CDR3: CASSSAGPPYEQYF. The CDR3 region has the DNA TGTGCCAGCAGCTCGGCAGGGCCTCCCTACGAGCAGTACTTC.

V gene TRBV11-2 combines with J gene TRBJ2-7; tentative D call: TRBD1 (6 bases). Germline CDR1 reads SGHAT; CDR2 reads FQNNGV. V lost 3 bases and J 11 bases, leaving 20 bases between the germline ends. This CDR3 region has 14 residues. The CDR3 region is CASSFTGLIPLKYF. The CDR3 DNA is TGTGCCAGCAGCTTTACAGGGCTCATCCCCCTGAAGTACTTC.

The CDR3 is CASTSIPYNEQFF. DNA of the CDR3: TGTGCCAGCACTTCAATACCCTACAATGAGCAGTTCTTC. This rearrangement joins TRBV28 to TRBJ2-1; D is ambiguous. V lost 7 bases and J 2 bases, leaving 9 bases between the germline ends. The CDR3 covers 13 residues. Germline values: CDR1 MDHEN, CDR2 SYDVKM.

The chain couples TRBV2 to TRBJ2-1; 7 bases agree with TRBD1. The CDR3 sequence is 14 residues long. Per germline, CDR1 SNHLY and CDR2 FYNNEI. Trimming cost V 5 bases and J 9 bases; bases outside gene matches: 10. The CDR3 sequence: CASSPQGRFGEQFF. CDR3 coding DNA: TGTGCCAGCAGTCCACAGGGGCGCTTTGGTGAGCAGTTCTTC. The full variable domain, in which reference TRBV2 and TRBJ2-1 provide the parts outside the CDR3, is EPEVTQTPSHQVTQMGQEVILRCVPISNHLYFYWYRQILGQKVEFLVSFYNNEISEKSEIFDDQFSVERPDGSNFTLKIRSTKLEDSAMYFCASSPQGRFGEQFFGPGTRLTVL.

J is TRBJ1-5 and V is TRBV7-2; D gene ambiguous. The V gene's germline CDR1 is SGHTA and CDR2 FQGNSA. The CDR3 is 13 amino acids. The germline V and J ends were trimmed by 0 bases and 4 bases, with 4 bases remaining between them. DNA of the CDR3: TGTGCCAGCAGCTTAGCGCGTAATCAGCCCCAGCATTTT. Translated, it gives CASSLARNQPQHF. The full variable domain, in which reference TRBV7-2 and TRBJ1-5 provide the parts outside the CDR3, is GAGVSQSPSNKVTEKGKDVELRCDPISGHTALYWYRQSLGQGLEFLIYFQGNSAPDKSGLPSDRFSAERTGGSVSTLTIQRTQQEDSAVYLCASSLARNQPQHFGDGTRLSIL.

The CDR3 sequence: CASSPGFVGLPAINEQFF. CDR3 nucleotides: TGTGCCAGCAGCCCCGGTTTTGTAGGACTCCCAGCCATTAATGAGCAGTTCTTC. The gene calls are TRBV7-9 and TRBJ2-1; tentative D call: TRBD2 (5 bases). Between the trimmed V and J ends, which lost 5 bases and 7 bases, there was a span of 27 bases. From germline, CDR1 is SEHNR and CDR2 FQNEAQ (reference sequence). CDR3 length equals 18 residues.

The chain joins TRBV7-3 to TRBJ1-5; D is perhaps TRBD1 (5 bases). Looked up from germline, CDR1 is SGHTA and CDR2 is FQGTGA. V was pared by 2 bases and J by 12 bases, with 14 bases between. CDR3 length: 13 residues. CDR3 sequence (DNA): TGTGCCAGCAGCTTAGATGGGGCAGCGGGCCAGCATTTT. Its protein product is CASSLDGAAGQHF.

In this sample, this clone turned up a few times. The chain links TRBV4-3 to TRBJ2-2; no clear D. Germline lookup yields CDR1 LGHNA and CDR2 YSLEER. The CDR3 is 14 residues long. The ends were cut back, 0 bases at V and 7 bases at J, with 9 bases in the middle. CDR3 DNA sequence: TGCGCCAGCAGCCAAGATTACGAGATCGGGGAGCTGTTTTTT. This gives the protein CASSQDYEIGELFF.

This chain joins TRBV7-2 and TRBJ2-1; 8 positions match TRBD2. The CDR3 totals 13 residues. Germline values: CDR1 SGHTA, CDR2 FQGNSA. The trim removed 2 bases at V and 15 bases at J, leaving 9 bases unmatched. The DNA for the CDR3 is TGTGCCAGCAGCTTAATAGCGGGACTACCCTCGTTCTTC. Its translation is CASSLIAGLPSFF.

This clone occurred once. The rearrangement uses TRBV18 and TRBJ1-3; weak D call: TRBD1 (5 bases). The CDR3 length is 15 residues. The V gene lost 6 bases and the J gene lost 2 bases, with 14 bases spanning the gap. Germline V CDR1 and CDR2: KGHSH, LQKENI. The CDR3 bases are TGTGCCAGCTCTACTTTATGGGGGACTGGAAACACCATATATTTT. This translates into CASSTLWGTGNTIYF.

V gene TRBV5-1 combines with J gene TRBJ2-3; TRBD2 aligns across 11 bases. The CDR3 loop spans 20 amino acids. J gave up 5 bases and V 3 bases, and 20 bases lay outside the gene matches. Germline CDR1 reads SGHRS; CDR2 reads YFSETQ. CDR3 amino acids: CASSWTSTLSGRAKEDTQYF. CDR3 DNA: TGCGCCAGCAGCTGGACAAGCACACTTAGCGGGAGGGCCAAAGAAGATACGCAGTATTTT.

This clone was recorded once. V is TRBV19 and J is TRBJ2-7, with D possibly matching TRBD1 (5 bases). The V end lost 6 bases, the J end lost 6 bases, and 15 bases lay between the germline ends. The germline V gene has CDR1 LNHDA and CDR2 SQIVND (reference sequence). This CDR3 is 13 amino acids long. The chain's CDR3 is CASSEGAIAEQYF. CDR3 sequence (DNA): TGTGCCAGTAGCGAAGGGGCGATCGCCGAGCAGTACTTC.

The genes are TRBV5-1 and TRBJ2-2; 13 nucleotides match TRBD2. V was pared by 5 bases and J by 6 bases, with 22 bases of the junction left unmatched. Germline-derived CDR1 and CDR2 are SGHRS and YFSETQ. The CDR3 runs 21 residues. CDR3 region: CASSFLSLAGGPSRDSGELFF. The CDR3 DNA reads TGCGCCAGCAGTTTCCTCTCACTAGCGGGAGGGCCCAGTAGAGATTCCGGGGAGCTGTTTTTT.